This TCR beta chain was profiled in a study of T cells after yellow fever vaccination (dated by TCRdb to about 2019). Background on the whole study: The SMART-Seq v4 Ultra Low Input RNA kit was used to prepare libraries from fractions with low cell numbers. Bulk TCR alpha and beta repertoires were sequenced longitudinally to track T-cell clones before and after primary and booster YFV17D yellow fever vaccination. Two healthy male donors made up the cohort, one aged 18 to 30 years and the other aged 30 to 40 years. Blood was drawn at multiple timepoints before and after primary and secondary immunization, with bulk PBMC replicates and cell subsets isolated. Overall study results and their limits: After the booster, most clones that had expanded after primary vaccination were detected again (around 96% of CD4 and around nine tenths of CD8), suggesting broad maintenance of memory. Computational filtering was needed because FACS-sorted repertoires could contain abundant contaminating clonotypes from the bulk population. Compared with the primary T-cell response, the secondary T-cell response was weaker but faster, peaking on day 5 rather than day 15. A small fraction of clonotypes showed up in both the CD4 and CD8 compartments, probably as a result of convergent recombination. The study included only two donors, which limits how far the findings can be generalized.

On this clonotype itself: Its antigen is unknown. No much larger clone exists at a distance of one base, and base qualities are not known.

The sample's treatment or condition label is to be understood as: live attenuated yellow fever vaccine strain. Two biological replicates of bulk PBMCs were collected at each blood-draw timepoint. PBMCs were isolated from peripheral blood using a standard Ficoll-Paque protocol. TriZol was used to extract RNA from bulk PBMCs, CD4 and CD8 fractions, and dextramer-positive and dextramer-negative fractions. The CDR3 numbers 16 residues from cysteine through phenylalanine. Only CDR3 DNA remains: 48 bases, in frame from the first base. V drops 10 bases and J drops 1 base, leaving 20 bases in between. The germline V gene (reference sequence) sets CDR1 to MNHEY and CDR2 to SMNVEV. Synthesis of TCR cDNA relied on 5'RACE template switching, a step that introduced a universal primer site along with unique molecular identifiers. Priming for cDNA synthesis came from both the TCR alpha and TCR beta constant segments. Two PCR steps were used to amplify libraries, with sample barcodes and sequencing adapters being added in the second step. Sequencing of the libraries was done on either Illumina HiSeq 2500 (2x100 bp) or NovaSeq (2x150 bp). In the original analysis: MIGEC handled demultiplexing of reads and collapsing into UMI consensus sequences, while MiXCR performed V(D)J alignment. Clonotypes responding to the vaccine were identified with edgeR on replicate PBMC samples, with the criteria of FDR below 0.01 and a log2 fold change above 5 up to day 15. CD4 or CD8 identity was assigned to each bulk clonotype according to whether the clonotype was present at higher abundance in the sequenced CD4 repertoire or the sequenced CD8 repertoire. TCRdb ran its own pipeline on the public reads, namely fastp trimming at Q25 and MiXCR clone calling, and kept in-frame beta chains. Under each unique CDR3 protein, matching rows form one entry showing the most common genes and DNA. The V and J calls here are based on TCRdb, not the publication. The sample table holds 360,000 or so distinct CDR3 sequences, of which around a tenth were seen once. Together, the top ten hold roughly 18% of the sample.

This specimen consisted of PBMCs, obtained on the day of the first yellow fever vaccination. This TCR was recovered from a man aged 18 to 35 who received the YFV17D yellow fever vaccine. The sequence joins TRBV27 to TRBJ1-5; a tentative D match to TRBD1 spans 6 bases. The CDR3 protein is CATKQMGGVSNQPQHF. The DNA reads as follows: TGTGCCACCAAACAAATGGGGGGCGTCAGCAATCAGCCCCAGCATTTT.